This T cell receptor (beta chain) emerged from a study of early T cells in non-severe SARS-CoV-2 infection. As for the study in general: Bulk RNA taken from unsorted whole blood was sequenced, leaving chains unpaired.

This clonotype was recorded many times. TCRdb processed the 5' RACE reads anew with MiXCR; each CDR3 protein has one entry. The repertoire holds 40,000 to 55,000 distinct CDR3 sequences, with 8.5% to 10% as singletons. Per the germline V gene, CDR1 is MDHEN and CDR2 is SYDVKM. This CDR3 contains 14 residues. V lost 5 bases and J lost 1, with 8 bases in between. The sample taken for sequencing was whole blood. The chain combines TRBV28 with TRBJ2-2; D is unclear. This sequence originates from an adult who was a healthcare worker with PCR-confirmed SARS-CoV-2 infection or an uninfected control (not recorded which). DNA for the CDR3: TGTGCCAGCAGTCCAACAGAGAACACCGGGGAGCTGTTTTTT. This codes for CASSPTENTGELFF. Full variable domain (remainder filled in from reference TRBV28 and TRBJ2-2): DVKVTQSSRYLVKRTGEKVFLECVQDMDHENMFWYRQDPGLGLRLIYFSYDVKMKEKGDIPEGYSVSREKKERFSLILESASTNQTSMYLCASSPTENTGELFFGEGSRLTVL.